This record covers a single T cell receptor (beta chain). Its cognate antigen is unknown. The CDR3 totals 14 residues. CDR1 and CDR2 from the germline V gene are SGHTA and FQGNSA. The germline V and J ends were trimmed by 2 bases and 4 bases, with 11 bases remaining between them. Unique molecular identifiers (one per individual cDNA molecule) were attached. TCRdb passed the 5' RACE reads through MiXCR, listing each CDR3 protein once. The sample yields about 68,000 distinct CDR3 sequences, about a tenth seen once. This specimen comes from a study of early T cells in non-severe SARS-CoV-2 infection. About the research overall: Sequencing used unsorted whole-blood bulk RNA, so chains lack pairing. Study-wide results and limits: The study's VDJdb matching favored anti-spike CD8 responses and missed private and CD4 specificities.

V and J are TRBV7-2 and TRBJ2-5; D is undetermined. The source is an adult who was a healthcare worker with PCR-confirmed SARS-CoV-2 infection or an uninfected control (not recorded which). Sequenced input: whole blood. CDR3 sequence reads: CASSLSRSVETQYF. The CDR3 DNA is TGTGCCAGCAGCTTATCGAGGTCTGTAGAGACCCAGTACTTC.